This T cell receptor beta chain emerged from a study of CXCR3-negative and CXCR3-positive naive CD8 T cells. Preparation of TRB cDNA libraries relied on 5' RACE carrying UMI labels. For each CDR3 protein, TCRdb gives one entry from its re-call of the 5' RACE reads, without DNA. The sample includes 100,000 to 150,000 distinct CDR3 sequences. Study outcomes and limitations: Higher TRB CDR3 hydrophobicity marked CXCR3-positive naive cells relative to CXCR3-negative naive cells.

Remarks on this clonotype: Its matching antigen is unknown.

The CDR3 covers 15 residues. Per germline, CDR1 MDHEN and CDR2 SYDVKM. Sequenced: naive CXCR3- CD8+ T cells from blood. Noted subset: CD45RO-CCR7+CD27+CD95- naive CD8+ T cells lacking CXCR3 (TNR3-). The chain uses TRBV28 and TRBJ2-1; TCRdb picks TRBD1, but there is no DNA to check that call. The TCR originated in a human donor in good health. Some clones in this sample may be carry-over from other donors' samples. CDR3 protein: CASGPRDRGYNEQFF.